The next 25 T cell receptor beta chains were all read from a single sample in a study of human T cells and chemical hapten exposure. Noted time point: healthy volunteer bleed at 6 weeks. Before extraction, the whole blood was not fractionated, and total RNA was taken from it. TCRdb re-called the RACE reads through MiXCR, storing one row per CDR3 protein. The sample holds 65,000 or so distinct CDR3 sequences; around 6.3% are singletons and the top ten take roughly 3.4%. Sequenced: whole blood. These receptors originate from a female donor in good health. Some clones in this sample may be carry-over from other donors' samples.

This clonotype was counted many times. The V gene is TRBV12-3 or TRBV12-4, the J gene TRBJ2-7, with D possibly TRBD2 on 5 matching bases. The CDR3 consists of 13 residues. Trimming removed 6 bases at V and 7 bases at J, with 16 bases between. In DNA form, the CDR3 reads TGTGCCAGCAGAGAGGTAGATTCGGGAGAGCAGTACTTC. Residues: CASREVDSGEQYF.

This clonotype was recorded many times. This chain connects TRBV7-9 to TRBJ1-6, with 9 bases that match TRBD1. The CDR3 covers 14 residues. Germline trimming cut 1 base from V and 14 bases from J; bases unmatched to any gene: 6. CDR1 SEHNR and CDR2 FQNEAQ come from the germline V gene (reference sequence). As DNA, the CDR3 is TGTGCCAGCAGCTTAGAAATACAGGGGGCTGCCCTCCACTTT. Protein: CASSLEIQGAALHF.

This clonotype was counted a few times. The V call is TRBV28, the J call TRBJ1-1; 8 bases match TRBD1. The CDR3 is made up of 15 amino acids. Losses at the gene ends were 7 bases for V and 1 base for J; bases not matched to a gene: 8. Germline CDR1 is MDHEN and CDR2 is SYDVKM. DNA for the CDR3: TGTGCCAGCAATTCCCTTGGACAGGGGAACACTGAAGCTTTCTTT. Amino acid sequence: CASNSLGQGNTEAFF. The full variable domain, with the rest looked up from reference TRBV28 and TRBJ1-1, is DVKVTQSSRYLVKRTGEKVFLECVQDMDHENMFWYRQDPGLGLRLIYFSYDVKMKEKGDIPEGYSVSREKKERFSLILESASTNQTSMYLCASNSLGQGNTEAFFGQGTRLTVV.

This clonotype was seen at least ten times. V gene TRBV29-1 combines with J gene TRBJ2-7, with D perhaps being TRBD1 or TRBD2 (5 bases each). V lost 2 bases to trimming and J lost 4 bases, with 12 bases between them. The CDR3 contains 13 residues. Germline CDR1 reads SQVTM; CDR2 reads ANQGSEA. The CDR3 reads CSVERDGGYEQYF. The CDR3 nucleotides are TGCAGCGTTGAACGGGACGGAGGATACGAGCAGTACTTC.

This clonotype was detected many times. The CDR3 DNA follows: TGTGCCAGCAGTTACGGGACTAGCGGGAGTTACGAGCAGTACTTC. Translated, it gives CASSYGTSGSYEQYF. The V and J genes are TRBV6-6 and TRBJ2-7; TRBD2 agrees at 14 bases. The junction had 1 base not matched to a gene; V was cut back by 2 bases and J by 4 bases. Germline-derived CDR1 and CDR2 are MNHNY and SVGAGI (reference sequence). The CDR3 sequence is 15 residues long.

The chain recombines TRBV20-1 with TRBJ2-3, with D perhaps TRBD2 (5 bases). CDR3 length: 14 residues. V was pared by 6 bases and J by 0 bases, with 13 bases between. Per germline, CDR1 DFQATT and CDR2 SNEGSKA (reference sequence). The CDR3 DNA is TGCAGTGCCCCCCCCGGGGTGAGCACAGATACGCAGTATTTT. It is translated as CSAPPGVSTDTQYF.

Only a few counts were recorded for this clonotype. This chain connects TRBV5-1 to TRBJ1-1; TRBD1 aligns across 8 bases. V shed 2 bases, J shed 4 bases, and the junction held 7 bases outside the gene matches. The germline V gene encodes CDR1 SGHRS and CDR2 YFSETQ. This CDR3 is built from 15 residues. The CDR3 coding sequence is TGCGCCAGCAGCTTCCTAGGACAGGGCGTCACTGAAGCTTTCTTT. Translated: CASSFLGQGVTEAFF. The full variable domain, in which reference TRBV5-1 and TRBJ1-1 provide the parts outside the CDR3, is KAGVTQTPRYLIKTRGQQVTLSCSPISGHRSVSWYQQTPGQGLQFLFEYFSETQRNKGNFPGRFSGRQFSNSRSEMNVSTLELGDSALYLCASSFLGQGVTEAFFGQGTRLTVV.

This clonotype was seen many times. The rearrangement uses TRBV6-5 and TRBJ1-6; D might be TRBD1 (6 bases). V was cut by 5 bases and J by 9 bases, with 17 bases left in between. There are 15 residues in the CDR3. Germline CDR1 is MNHEY and CDR2 is SVGAGI. DNA of the CDR3: TGTGCCAGCAGTCCCCCTCGGGGGCTCTCTTCACCCCTCCACTTT. Protein product: CASSPPRGLSSPLHF.

This clonotype was picked up many times. The rearrangement joins TRBV30 to TRBJ1-5; possibly TRBD1 for D (6 bases). V was shortened by 3 bases and J by 6 bases, with 12 bases between the two germline ends. Looked up from germline, CDR1 is GTSNPN and CDR2 is SVGIG (reference sequence). The CDR3 is 13 amino acids. CDR3 in amino acids: CAWSLTGFQPQHF. The CDR3 coding sequence is TGTGCCTGGAGCCTCACAGGGTTTCAGCCCCAGCATTTT.

This clonotype was counted at least ten times. The chain has TRBV3-1 and TRBJ2-3; TRBD2 might be the D (6 bases). The CDR3 has 15 amino acids. Looked up from germline, CDR1 is LGHDT and CDR2 is YNNKEL (reference sequence). The germline V and J ends were trimmed by 4 bases and 0 bases, with 11 bases remaining between them. This chain's CDR3 is CASSRLAISTDTQYF. The CDR3 coding sequence is TGTGCCAGCAGCCGTCTAGCGATCAGCACAGATACGCAGTATTTT.

This clonotype was recorded at least ten times. The chain joins TRBV5-1 to TRBJ2-7, with D perhaps matching TRBD1 or TRBD2 (5 bases each). The CDR3 covers 11 residues. Trimming shortened V by 8 bases and J by 6 bases, and 12 bases separated the two germline ends. Germline assignment: CDR1 SGHRS and CDR2 YFSETQ. CDR3 DNA: TGCGCCAGTGAGAGGGGTGGCGAGCAGTACTTC. It is translated as CASERGGEQYF.

This clonotype has just a few counts. V and J are TRBV2 and TRBJ2-3; D remains ambiguous. Germline V CDR1 and CDR2: SNHLY, FYNNEI. Between the trimmed V and J ends, which lost 5 bases and 2 bases, there was a span of 5 bases. The CDR3 is 12 residues long. The CDR3 sequence: CASSPNTDTQYF. The CDR3 DNA reads as TGTGCCAGCAGTCCTAACACAGATACGCAGTATTTT.

Many counts were recorded for this clonotype. This CDR3 reads CSVPGAGTGELFF. CDR3 DNA sequence: TGCAGCGTGCCAGGGGCTGGCACCGGGGAGCTGTTTTTT. This chain uses TRBV29-1 with TRBJ2-2; D possibly corresponds to TRBD1 (6 bases). The germline V gene has CDR1 SQVTM and CDR2 ANQGSEA. The V end lost 6 bases, the J end lost 4 bases, and 12 bases lay between the germline ends. There are 13 residues in the CDR3.

This clonotype was counted between two and nine times. The V gene is TRBV14, the J gene TRBJ1-1, with D maybe TRBD1 (5 bases). The V gene's germline CDR1 is SGHDN and CDR2 FVKESK. The CDR3 totals 15 residues. V was cut by 4 bases and J by 6 bases, with 18 bases left in between. The CDR3 DNA sequence: TGTGCCAGCAGCCGGGGCCGGGTGAAAGGAGCTGAAGCTTTCTTT. Residues: CASSRGRVKGAEAFF.

This clonotype was counted many times. This chain links TRBV29-1 with TRBJ2-7, with 12 bases matching TRBD2. V lost 6 bases to trimming and J lost 4 bases; unmatched junction nucleotides: 7. Per germline, CDR1 SQVTM and CDR2 ANQGSEA. This CDR3 contains 14 residues. CDR3 protein: CSVDKTSGGYEQYF. The CDR3 DNA is TGCAGCGTGGATAAGACTAGCGGGGGATACGAGCAGTACTTC.

This clonotype occurred a few times. The chain joins TRBV24-1 to TRBJ2-1; TRBD1 matches 10 bases. This CDR3 has 16 amino acids. Germline values: CDR1 KGHDR, CDR2 SFDVKD. Germline trimming cut 0 bases from V and 9 bases from J; bases unmatched to any gene: 7. CDR3 coding DNA: TGTGCCACCAGTGATTTGGGGACAGGGGAATTGTGTGAGCAGTTCTTC. The encoded protein is CATSDLGTGELCEQFF.

The chain links TRBV9 to TRBJ2-2, with D perhaps matching TRBD1 or TRBD2 (5 bases each). Trimming left V 3 bases short and J 0 bases short, with 9 bases between. This CDR3 region has 15 residues. Germline CDR1 and CDR2: SGDLS and YYNGEE. CDR3 sequence: CASSAGTANTGELFF. In DNA form, the CDR3 reads TGTGCCAGCAGCGCGGGGACGGCGAACACCGGGGAGCTGTTTTTT.

To note about this clonotype: This may stem from a read error, because a much larger clone lies one nucleotide away. The V call is TRBV28, the J call TRBJ1-5, with 8 bases matching TRBD1. The end of the DNA is better explained by TRBJ2-3, so the J call may be wrong. Germline lookup yields CDR1 MDHEN and CDR2 SYDVKM. CDR3 length: 15 residues. The CDR3 loop is CASSLTGGIDQPQYF. The CDR3 bases are TGTGCCAGCAGTTTAACAGGGGGTATAGATCAGCCCCAGTATTTT.

The J gene is TRBJ1-5, the V gene TRBV19; 8 nucleotides align to TRBD1. This CDR3 has 15 residues. The junction had 7 bases not matched to a gene; V was cut back by 2 bases and J by 7 bases. Germline V gene sequence: CDR1 LNHDA, CDR2 SQIVND (reference sequence). This CDR3 reads CASSIQGAVGQPQHF. DNA of the CDR3: TGTGCCAGTAGTATACAGGGGGCGGTCGGGCAGCCCCAGCATTTT. Variable domain in full (rest from reference TRBV19 and TRBJ1-5): DGGITQSPKYLFRKEGQNVTLSCEQNLNHDAMYWYRQDPGQGLRLIYYSQIVNDFQKGDIAEGYSVSREKKESFPLTVTSAQKNPTAFYLCASSIQGAVGQPQHFGDGTRLSIL.

This clonotype was counted ten times or more. The rearrangement links TRBV9 to TRBJ1-2; D not resolved. This CDR3 spans 13 amino acids. V lost 3 bases, J lost 0 bases, and 6 bases lay in between. Germline assignment: CDR1 SGDLS and CDR2 YYNGEE. CDR3 bases: TGTGCCAGCAGCGATTTAGCTAACTATGGCTACACCTTC. The encoded protein is CASSDLANYGYTF.

A few counts support this clonotype. The chain is built from TRBV9 and TRBJ2-2; 9 positions match TRBD2. There are 18 residues in the CDR3. The V segment lost 0 bases and the J segment 5 bases; nucleotides outside the gene matches: 11. Germline lookup yields CDR1 SGDLS and CDR2 YYNGEE. The CDR3 nucleotides read TGTGCCAGCAGCGTAGCTACAATAGCGGGAGTTTGGACCGGGGAGCTGTTTTTT. Translated, it gives CASSVATIAGVWTGELFF.

A few counts support this clonotype. The V gene is TRBV29-1, the J gene TRBJ1-2; D is undetermined. Germline CDR1 is SQVTM and CDR2 is ANQGSEA. This CDR3 spans 10 amino acids. Trimming stripped 3 bases from V and 8 bases from J, with 7 bases between. CDR3 protein: CSVDPGGYTF. CDR3 nucleotide sequence: TGCAGCGTTGACCCTGGGGGCTACACCTTC.

This clonotype has a count of ten or more. V is TRBV28 and J is TRBJ1-5; 9 nucleotides agree with TRBD1. This CDR3 is 16 amino acids long. CDR1 is MDHEN, CDR2 SYDVKM, per germline. The V segment lost 3 bases and the J segment 0 bases; nucleotides outside the gene matches: 3. CDR3 DNA sequence: TGTGCCAGCAGTTTCTCGGACAGGGGTAGCAATCAGCCCCAGCATTTT. Protein sequence: CASSFSDRGSNQPQHF.

In this sample, this clonotype turned up many times. The chain has TRBV7-9 and TRBJ2-7, with D possibly matching TRBD2 (6 bases). The CDR3 extends over 15 amino acids. Germline values: CDR1 SEHNR, CDR2 FQNEAQ (reference sequence). Trimming stripped 2 bases from V and 5 bases from J, with 16 bases between. The CDR3 spells CASSLSLGEVDEQYF. DNA of the CDR3: TGTGCCAGCAGCTTATCCCTGGGGGAGGTAGACGAGCAGTACTTC.

This clonotype occurred many times. The chain employs TRBV13 and TRBJ1-4; D is uncertain. Germline-derived CDR1 and CDR2 are PRHDT and FYEKMQ (reference sequence). Trimming took off 0 bases at V and 7 bases at J, with 3 bases between the two ends. CDR3 size: 12 residues. The DNA for the CDR3 is TGTGCCAGCAGCTTAGGCGCTGAAAAACTGTTTTTT. Translating it yields CASSLGAEKLFF.